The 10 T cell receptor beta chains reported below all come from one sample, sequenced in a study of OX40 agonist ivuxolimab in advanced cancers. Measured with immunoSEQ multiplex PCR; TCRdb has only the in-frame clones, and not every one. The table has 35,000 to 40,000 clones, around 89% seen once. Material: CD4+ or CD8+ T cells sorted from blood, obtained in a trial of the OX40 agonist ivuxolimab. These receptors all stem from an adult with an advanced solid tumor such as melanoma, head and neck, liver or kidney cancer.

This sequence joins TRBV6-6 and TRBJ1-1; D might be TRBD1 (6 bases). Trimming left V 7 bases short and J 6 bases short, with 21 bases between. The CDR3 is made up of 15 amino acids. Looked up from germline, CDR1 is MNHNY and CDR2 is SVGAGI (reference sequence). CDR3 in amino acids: CASILWGGETPEAFF. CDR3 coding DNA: TGTGCCAGCATCCTGTGGGGGGGCGAAACCCCTGAAGCTTTCTTT.

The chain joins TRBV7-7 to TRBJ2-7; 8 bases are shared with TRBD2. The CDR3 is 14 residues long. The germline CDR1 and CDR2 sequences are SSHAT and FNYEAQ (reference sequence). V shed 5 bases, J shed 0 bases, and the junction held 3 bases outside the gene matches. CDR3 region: CASSPTSGSYEQYF. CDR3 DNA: TGTGCCAGCAGCCCAACTAGCGGCTCCTACGAGCAGTACTTC.

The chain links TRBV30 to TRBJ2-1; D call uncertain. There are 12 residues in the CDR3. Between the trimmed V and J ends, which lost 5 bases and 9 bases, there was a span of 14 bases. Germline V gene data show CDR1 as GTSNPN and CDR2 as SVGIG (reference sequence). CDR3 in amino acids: CAWGASASEQFF. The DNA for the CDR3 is TGTGCCTGGGGAGCTAGTGCGTCTGAGCAGTTCTTC.

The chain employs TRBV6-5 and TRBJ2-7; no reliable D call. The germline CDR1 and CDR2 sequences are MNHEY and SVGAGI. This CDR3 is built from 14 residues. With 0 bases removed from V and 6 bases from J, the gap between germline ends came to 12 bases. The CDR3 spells CASSYSYPTAEQYF. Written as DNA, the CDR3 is TGTGCCAGCAGTTACTCTTACCCGACCGCCGAGCAGTACTTC.

CDR3: CASSLHGNTEAFF. CDR3 nucleotide sequence: TGCGCCAGCAGCTTGCACGGGAACACTGAAGCTTTCTTT. The V call is TRBV5-1, the J call TRBJ1-1; D unresolved. The germline CDR1 and CDR2 sequences are SGHRS and YFSETQ. CDR3 length equals 13 residues. Trimming took off 1 base at V and 1 base at J, with 5 bases between the two ends. The full variable domain, rest sourced from reference TRBV5-1 and TRBJ1-1, is KAGVTQTPRYLIKTRGQQVTLSCSPISGHRSVSWYQQTPGQGLQFLFEYFSETQRNKGNFPGRFSGRQFSNSRSEMNVSTLELGDSALYLCASSLHGNTEAFFGQGTRLTVV.

DNA for the CDR3: TGCGCCAGCAGTCCAACAACAACTAATGAAAAACTGTTTTTT. It yields the protein CASSPTTTNEKLFF. The chain carries TRBV23-1 and TRBJ1-4; D unclear. TRBV23-1 has ORF status, its function being uncertain. Trimming removed 4 bases from V and 0 bases from J, with 6 bases in between. This CDR3 has 14 amino acids.

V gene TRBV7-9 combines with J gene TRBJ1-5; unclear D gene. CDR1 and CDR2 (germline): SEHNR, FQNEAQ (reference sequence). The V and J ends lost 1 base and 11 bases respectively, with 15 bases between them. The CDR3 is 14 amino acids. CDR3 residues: CASSLDSEPRAQHF. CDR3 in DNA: TGTGCCAGCAGCTTAGATTCTGAACCTCGGGCCCAGCATTTT. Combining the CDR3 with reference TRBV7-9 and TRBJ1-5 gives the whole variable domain DTGVSQNPRHKITKRGQNVTFRCDPISEHNRLYWYRQTLGQGPEFLTYFQNEAQLEKSRLLSDRFSAERPKGSFSTLEIQRTEQGDSAMYLCASSLDSEPRAQHFGDGTRLSIL.

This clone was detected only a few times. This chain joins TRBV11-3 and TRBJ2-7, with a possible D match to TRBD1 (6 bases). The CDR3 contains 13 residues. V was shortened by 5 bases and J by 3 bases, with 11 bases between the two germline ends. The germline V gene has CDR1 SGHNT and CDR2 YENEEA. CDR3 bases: TGTGCCAGCAGCGCCGGACAGAACTACGAGCAGTACTTC. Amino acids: CASSAGQNYEQYF.

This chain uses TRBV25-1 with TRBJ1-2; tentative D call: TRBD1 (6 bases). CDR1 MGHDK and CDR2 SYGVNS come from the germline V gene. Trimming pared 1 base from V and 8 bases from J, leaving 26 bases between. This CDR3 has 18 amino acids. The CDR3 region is CASSEFFLGGSARYGYTF. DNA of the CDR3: TGTGCCAGCAGTGAATTCTTCCTGGGGGGCAGTGCGAGGTACGGCTACACCTTC.

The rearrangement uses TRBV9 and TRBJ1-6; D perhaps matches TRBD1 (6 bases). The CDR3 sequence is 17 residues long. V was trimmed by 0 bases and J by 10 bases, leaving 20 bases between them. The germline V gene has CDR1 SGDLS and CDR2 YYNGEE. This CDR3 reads CASSVDWREKGESPLHF. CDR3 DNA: TGTGCCAGCAGCGTAGATTGGCGGGAAAAGGGGGAGTCACCCCTCCACTTT. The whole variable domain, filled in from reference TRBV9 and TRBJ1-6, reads DSGVTQTPKHLITATGQRVTLRCSPRSGDLSVYWYQQSLDQGLQFLIQYYNGEERAKGNILERFSAQQFPDLHSELNLSSLELGDSALYFCASSVDWREKGESPLHFGNGTRLTVT.